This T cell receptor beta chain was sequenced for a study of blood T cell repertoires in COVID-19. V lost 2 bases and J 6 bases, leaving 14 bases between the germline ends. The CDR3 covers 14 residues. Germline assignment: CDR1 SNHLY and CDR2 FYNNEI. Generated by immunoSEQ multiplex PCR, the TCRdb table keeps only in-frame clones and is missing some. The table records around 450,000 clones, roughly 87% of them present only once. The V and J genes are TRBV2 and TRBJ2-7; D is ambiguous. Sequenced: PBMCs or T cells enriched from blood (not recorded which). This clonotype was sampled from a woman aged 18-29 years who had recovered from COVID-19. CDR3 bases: TGTGCCAGCAGTGAATCGGTTTCGTCTGGCGAGCAGTACTTC. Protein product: CASSESVSSGEQYF.